This is a list of T cell receptor beta chains from one sample in a study of blood T cell repertoires in COVID-19. Clones were sequenced by immunoSEQ multiplex PCR, and TCRdb holds only the in-frame ones, with some missing. This table has fewer than 200,000 clones, 80% to 85% appearing once. Sequenced sample: PBMCs or T cells enriched from blood (not recorded which). All receptors come from a woman aged 30 to 39 who had been exposed to COVID-19. Each CDR3 is given with its conserved first and last residue. A D gene is named only where the DNA matches it firmly. A row's size may be missing; if present it is once, few, many or a size class.

TRBJ1-2	NA	TRBV7-8	TRBD1	CASSQYPGGIGGYTF	TGTGCCAGCAGCCAATACCCAGGGGGCATAGGTGGCTACACCTTC
TRBJ1-2	NA	TRBV4-3	TRBD1	CASSQSRGPYGYTF	TGCGCCAGCAGCCAATCCAGGGGGCCCTATGGCTACACCTTC
TRBJ1-1	NA	TRBV3-1/TRBV3-2	NA	CASSQAGMFPITEAFF	TGTGCCAGCAGCCAAGCAGGGATGTTTCCTATAACTGAAGCTTTCTTT
TRBJ1-6	NA	TRBV5-1	NA	CASSREGGRSYNSPLHF	TGCGCCAGCAGCCGGGAAGGGGGAAGATCCTATAATTCACCCCTCCACTTT
TRBJ1-2	NA	TRBV4-1	NA	CASSQLNYGYTF	TGCGCCAGCAGCCAGTTAAACTATGGCTACACCTTC
TRBJ2-7	few	TRBV5-1	TRBD1	CASSLGVGDSTTFYEQYF	TGCGCCAGCAGCTTGGGTGTCGGGGACAGTACGACGTTTTACGAGCAGTACTTC
TRBJ1-3	few	TRBV6-5	NA	CASSYRGGNTIYF	TGTGCCAGCAGTTACAGGGGTGGAAACACCATATATTTT
TRBJ1-1	NA	TRBV27	NA	CASSSGQGNTEAFF	TGTGCCAGCAGCTCAGGGCAGGGGAACACTGAAGCTTTCTTT
TRBJ2-3	NA	TRBV19	TRBD2	CASSRSGGESDTQYF	TGTGCCAGCTCCCGGAGCGGGGGGGAATCAGATACGCAGTATTTT
TRBJ1-1	NA	TRBV27	NA	CASSAERGSASAFF	TGTGCCAGCAGTGCCGAAAGAGGTTCCGCCTCGGCTTTCTTT